The present entry profiles one T cell receptor beta chain with its context. Under the authors' procedure: Using reference gene primer amplification, nucleated cell counts were estimated. Produced via immunoSEQ multiplex PCR; TCRdb's table is partial and in-frame only. The V and J calls and clone size were taken over from that table, and D and trimming were inferred from the DNA. The top ten clones hold about 15% of a sample with 200,000 to 250,000 clones, 88% of them seen once. This CDR3 spans 12 amino acids. In germline, CDR1 is MGHRA, CDR2 YSYEKL. Between the trimmed V and J ends, which lost 1 base and 6 bases, there was a span of 6 bases. The data are from a study of blood T cell repertoires in COVID-19.

Sample: PBMCs or T cells enriched from blood (not recorded which). J is TRBJ1-1 and V is TRBV4-1; D is uncertain. The TCR sequence derives from a woman aged 45-65 years with acute COVID-19. The CDR3, as DNA: TGCGCCAGCAGCCAAGGAGCATCTGAAGCTTTCTTT. The encoded protein is CASSQGASEAFF.